The next 30 T cell receptor beta chains were all read from a single sample in a study of T cells after yellow fever vaccination. TCRdb used MiXCR to reprocess the 5' RACE reads, holding one entry per CDR3 protein. The profile shows around 350,000 distinct CDR3 sequences, around a tenth of them singletons. The sample here was PBMCs, taken on the day of the first yellow fever vaccination. These receptors all come from a man between 18 and 29 years old who received the YFV17D yellow fever vaccine.

Only one count was recorded for this clonotype. The rearrangement joins TRBV24-1 to TRBJ2-5; 8 nucleotides agree with TRBD1. CDR1 and CDR2 (germline): KGHDR, SFDVKD. CDR3 length: 15 amino acids. V dropped 5 bases and J dropped 5; count of bases not matched to a gene: 9. CDR3 nucleotides: TGTGCCACCAGTGGAAGGACAGGGCCAGGGGAGACCCAGTACTTC. Protein product: CATSGRTGPGETQYF.

There are a few counts of this clonotype. The chain carries TRBV4-3 and TRBJ2-7; the match to TRBD2 covers 10 bases. This CDR3 has 19 residues. The germline CDR1 and CDR2 sequences are LGHNA and YSLEER. Trimming removed 0 bases from V and 0 bases from J; junction bases left unmatched: 11. CDR3 sequence reads: CASSQDLPSGGPPSYEQYV. CDR3 sequence (DNA): TGCGCCAGCAGCCAAGATCTCCCTAGCGGGGGCCCCCCCTCCTACGAGCAGTACGTC.

The chain joins TRBV5-5 to TRBJ1-4; D is perhaps TRBD1 (6 bases). V was pared by 6 bases and J by 1 base, with 10 bases between. There are 14 residues in the CDR3. Germline-derived CDR1 and CDR2 are SGHKS and YYEKEE (reference sequence). Here the CDR3 DNA reads TGTGCCAGCACGCAGGGGAGAACTAATGAAAAACTGTTTTTT. Protein sequence: CASTQGRTNEKLFF.

This clonotype was seen repeatedly, ten times or more. The chain uses TRBV15 and TRBJ2-5; 11 bases agree with TRBD1. V was clipped by 4 bases and J by 4 bases; unmatched bases: 5. Germline V lookup: CDR1 LNHNV, CDR2 YYDKDF (reference sequence). The CDR3 sequence is 15 residues long. The CDR3 region is CATSKRTGGAETQYF. The CDR3 DNA sequence: TGTGCCACCAGCAAGAGGACAGGGGGCGCAGAGACCCAGTACTTC.

This clonotype has a handful of counts. The chain combines TRBV21-1 with TRBJ1-5; TRBD1 was called by the table and not checked on the DNA. TRBV21-1 is a listed pseudogene. The CDR3 is made up of 15 amino acids. The CDR3 here is CASSSQPGSGQPQHF. In DNA form, the CDR3 reads TGTGCCAGCAGCTCCCAACCGGGGTCAGGCCAGCCCCAGCATTTT.

The V call is TRBV20-1, the J call TRBJ1-4; no firm D call. Deletions cut 3 bases from V and 10 bases from J, with 18 bases between. This CDR3 region has 14 residues. The V gene's germline CDR1 is DFQATT and CDR2 SNEGSKA (reference sequence). The CDR3 protein is CSASTPGRGGKLFF. The DNA of the CDR3 is TGCAGTGCTAGTACCCCCGGGAGAGGAGGAAAACTGTTTTTT.

This clonotype showed up just a few times. V and J are TRBV5-4 and TRBJ2-6; D not certain. CDR1 and CDR2 (germline): SGHNT, YYREEE (reference sequence). Trimming shortened V by 4 bases and J by 0 bases, and 11 bases separated the two germline ends. This CDR3 has 16 amino acids. CDR3 amino acids: CASSLTVFSGANVLTF. In DNA form, the CDR3 reads TGTGCCAGCAGCCTGACGGTTTTCTCTGGGGCCAACGTCCTGACTTTC.

This chain links TRBV5-1 with TRBJ2-3; the D is unclear. V lost 0 bases and J 4 bases, leaving 12 bases between the germline ends. This CDR3 has 15 residues. The V gene's germline CDR1 is SGHRS and CDR2 YFSETQ. The CDR3, as DNA: TGCGCCAGCAGCTTGGCCCCAGACCCCCCAGATACGCAGTATTTT. Amino acid sequence: CASSLAPDPPDTQYF.

This clonotype came up a few times. The J gene is TRBJ2-6, the V gene TRBV7-2; D is undetermined. This CDR3 contains 15 residues. V lost 2 bases and J lost 4, with 9 bases in between. Germline CDR1 and CDR2: SGHTA and FQGNSA. In DNA, the CDR3 is TGTGCCAGCAGCTTATCTGGGTCCGGGGCCAACGTCCTGACTTTC. As protein: CASSLSGSGANVLTF. Full variable domain (missing parts from reference TRBV7-2 and TRBJ2-6): GAGVSQSPSNKVTEKGKDVELRCDPISGHTALYWYRQSLGQGLEFLIYFQGNSAPDKSGLPSDRFSAERTGGSVSTLTIQRTQQEDSAVYLCASSLSGSGANVLTFGAGSRLTVL.

This chain links TRBV7-9 with TRBJ2-1; D is uncertain. Per the germline V gene, CDR1 is SEHNR and CDR2 is FQNEAQ (reference sequence). V was pared by 5 bases and J by 7 bases, with 21 bases between. The CDR3 runs 16 residues. The chain's CDR3 is CASSIPEVNRPNEQFF. CDR3 in DNA: TGTGCCAGCAGCATCCCTGAGGTGAATAGGCCTAATGAGCAGTTCTTC.

The rearrangement uses TRBV2 and TRBJ2-2; TRBD1 is a possible D gene (6 bases). The CDR3 is 13 amino acids. The germline V and J ends were trimmed by 6 bases and 7 bases, with 12 bases remaining between them. Looked up from germline, CDR1 is SNHLY and CDR2 is FYNNEI. CDR3 nucleotide sequence: TGTGCCAGCAGCGTACAGGGTATCGGGGAGCTGTTTTTT. Residues: CASSVQGIGELFF. Full variable domain (missing parts from reference TRBV2 and TRBJ2-2): EPEVTQTPSHQVTQMGQEVILRCVPISNHLYFYWYRQILGQKVEFLVSFYNNEISEKSEIFDDQFSVERPDGSNFTLKIRSTKLEDSAMYFCASSVQGIGELFFGEGSRLTVL.

The CDR3 loop is CASSFIPGQKYEQYF. The CDR3 nucleotides are TGTGCCAGCAGCTTCATCCCGGGACAGAAATACGAGCAGTACTTC. J is TRBJ2-7 and V is TRBV7-2, with 7 bases matching TRBD1. This CDR3 is built from 15 residues. The J segment lost 4 bases and the V segment lost 3 bases, leaving 9 bases of the junction unmatched. Per germline, CDR1 SGHTA and CDR2 FQGNSA. The variable domain in full, completed from reference TRBV7-2 and TRBJ2-7, reads GAGVSQSPSNKVTEKGKDVELRCDPISGHTALYWYRQSLGQGLEFLIYFQGNSAPDKSGLPSDRFSAERTGGSVSTLTIQRTQQEDSAVYLCASSFIPGQKYEQYFGPGTRLTVT.

The V call is TRBV19, the J call TRBJ2-7; tentatively, D is TRBD2 (5 bases). V was clipped by 9 bases and J by 2 bases, with 17 bases between them. CDR1 and CDR2 from the germline V gene are LNHDA and SQIVND (reference sequence). This CDR3 is built from 14 residues. CDR3: CASPTGLTPYEQYV. As DNA, the CDR3 is TGTGCCAGCCCGACCGGACTCACTCCCTACGAGCAGTACGTC.

This clonotype was detected a few times. The chain has TRBV18 and TRBJ2-3, with D uncertain. The CDR3 runs 14 residues. V was pared by 3 bases and J by 1 base, with 8 bases between. Germline V lookup: CDR1 KGHSH, CDR2 LQKENI. CDR3 sequence: CASSPMEGTDTQYF. CDR3 DNA sequence: TGTGCCAGCTCACCCATGGAAGGCACAGATACGCAGTATTTT.

A few counts support this clonotype. The rearrangement joins TRBV4-3 to TRBJ1-2; D perhaps matches TRBD1 (6 bases). CDR3 length equals 15 residues. The ends were cut back, 4 bases at V and 4 bases at J, with 16 bases in the middle. The germline V gene encodes CDR1 LGHNA and CDR2 YSLEER. CDR3 coding DNA: TGCGCCAGCAGCCCCAGGGGCCAGGGGACCTATGGCTACACCTTC. Its translation: CASSPRGQGTYGYTF.

The chain recombines TRBV27 with TRBJ2-4; perhaps TRBD1 as D (6 bases). V was cut by 7 bases and J by 0 bases, with 16 bases left in between. Germline lookup yields CDR1 MNHEY and CDR2 SMNVEV (reference sequence). This CDR3 contains 16 residues. This CDR3 reads CASKEIGTLAKNIQYF. The CDR3 bases are TGTGCCAGCAAAGAGATCGGGACACTAGCCAAAAACATTCAGTACTTC.

The table lists this clonotype with a few counts. CDR3 nucleotides: TGTGCCAGCAGCCCCCCGATAGCGGTCACAGATACGCAGTATTTT. Protein product: CASSPPIAVTDTQYF. V is TRBV7-9 and J is TRBJ2-3; possible D gene TRBD2, 6 bases. The CDR3 length is 15 residues. The ends were cut back, 5 bases at V and 2 bases at J, with 14 bases in the middle. The germline V gene has CDR1 SEHNR and CDR2 FQNEAQ (reference sequence). The complete variable domain, with remaining parts taken from reference TRBV7-9 and TRBJ2-3, reads DTGVSQNPRHKITKRGQNVTFRCDPISEHNRLYWYRQTLGQGPEFLTYFQNEAQLEKSRLLSDRFSAERPKGSFSTLEIQRTEQGDSAMYLCASSPPIAVTDTQYFGPGTRLTVL.

A few counts support this clonotype. The J gene is TRBJ2-1, the V gene TRBV12-3 or TRBV12-4, with 9 bases that match TRBD1. The CDR3 is 15 residues long. Germline trimming cut 5 bases from V and 6 bases from J; bases unmatched to any gene: 8. The CDR3 protein is CASSPSDRGGNEQFF. The DNA of the CDR3 is TGTGCCAGCAGTCCCTCAGACAGGGGGGGCAATGAGCAGTTCTTC.

The chain carries TRBV9 and TRBJ2-1, with unresolved D. CDR3 length: 14 amino acids. V was shortened by 0 bases and J by 4 bases, with 8 bases between the two germline ends. Germline CDR1 reads SGDLS; CDR2 reads YYNGEE. CDR3 region: CASSVVGSYNEQFF. The CDR3 DNA reads TGTGCCAGCAGCGTAGTAGGCAGTTACAATGAGCAGTTCTTC.

V and J are TRBV5-1 and TRBJ2-3; D is unresolved. Per germline, CDR1 SGHRS and CDR2 YFSETQ. The V end lost 2 bases, the J end lost 2 bases, and 9 bases lay between the germline ends. The CDR3 is 14 residues long. CDR3 coding DNA: TGCGCCAGCAGCTTAGTGAGCACCACAGATACGCAGTATTTT. Protein sequence: CASSLVSTTDTQYF.

The chain employs TRBV9 and TRBJ2-3, with 8 bases identical to TRBD2. This CDR3 has 17 residues. The V segment lost 3 bases and the J segment 2 bases; nucleotides outside the gene matches: 11. CDR1 and CDR2 (germline): SGDLS, YYNGEE. In DNA form, the CDR3 reads TGTGCCAGCAGCGGTCCGGGGGGGCAGGGAGACACAGATACGCAGTATTTT. Encoded protein: CASSGPGGQGDTDTQYF.

In this sample, this clonotype turned up a few times. The V and J genes are TRBV4-3 and TRBJ2-2; D perhaps matches TRBD2 (6 bases). The germline CDR1 and CDR2 sequences are LGHNA and YSLEER. V lost 1 base and J lost 4, with 13 bases in between. The CDR3 is 16 amino acids. In nucleotides, the CDR3 is TGCGCCAGCAGCCAAGGCCGGGGGTCGGGCACCGGGGAGCTGTTTTTT. It encodes CASSQGRGSGTGELFF.

The table lists this clonotype with many counts. The junction shows a germline mismatch at one end, possibly a read error. The V gene is TRBV7-9, the J gene TRBJ2-2, with 10 bases fitting TRBD2. CDR3 length equals 16 residues. Germline CDR1 and CDR2: SEHNR and FQNEAQ (reference sequence). The CDR3 sequence: CANSPRTSGNTGELFF. In DNA form, the CDR3 reads TGTGCCAACAGCCCCAGGACTAGCGGTAACACCGGGGAGCTGTTTTTT.

V usage is TRBV12-3 or TRBV12-4 and J usage is TRBJ1-1; 9 nucleotides line up with TRBD1. J gave up 4 bases and V 5 bases, and 2 bases lay outside the gene matches. This CDR3 spans 13 amino acids. CDR3 protein: CASSMDRGTEAFF. The DNA for the CDR3 is TGTGCCAGCAGTATGGACAGGGGCACTGAAGCTTTCTTT.

This clonotype was seen ten or more times. The V and J genes are TRBV5-1 and TRBJ2-1, with 15 bases identical to TRBD2. The CDR3 has 15 residues. The V and J ends lost 6 bases and 9 bases, in that order; junction bases with no gene match: 7. Germline V CDR1 and CDR2: SGHRS, YFSETQ. CDR3 sequence reads: CASIGLAGGQSEQFF. CDR3 nucleotide sequence: TGCGCCAGCATAGGACTAGCGGGGGGGCAGAGTGAGCAGTTCTTC.

The rearrangement joins TRBV5-1 to TRBJ2-6; no reliable D call. Germline V CDR1 and CDR2: SGHRS, YFSETQ. This CDR3 contains 16 residues. V was shortened by 9 bases and J by 0 bases, with 16 bases between the two germline ends. The CDR3 sequence is CATSDIPFSGANVLTF. Here the CDR3 DNA reads TGCGCCACCTCAGACATTCCGTTCTCTGGGGCCAACGTCCTGACTTTC. Full variable domain (rest looked up from reference TRBV5-1 and TRBJ2-6): KAGVTQTPRYLIKTRGQQVTLSCSPISGHRSVSWYQQTPGQGLQFLFEYFSETQRNKGNFPGRFSGRQFSNSRSEMNVSTLELGDSALYLCATSDIPFSGANVLTFGAGSRLTVL.

Only a few counts were recorded for this clonotype. The chain joins TRBV6-1 to TRBJ1-5, with D tentatively TRBD1 (6 bases). Germline CDR1 reads MNHNS; CDR2 reads SASEGT. CDR3 size: 14 residues. V lost 3 bases to trimming and J lost 2 bases, with 8 bases between them. CDR3: CASSEGARNQPQHF. DNA of the CDR3: TGTGCCAGCAGTGAGGGGGCGCGCAATCAGCCCCAGCATTTT.

The gene calls are TRBV11-2 and TRBJ2-3; 10 nucleotides match TRBD2. There are 15 residues in the CDR3. V shed 3 bases and J 6 bases; nucleotides not matched to a gene: 6. CDR1 SGHAT and CDR2 FQNNGV come from the germline V gene. The CDR3 DNA follows: TGTGCCAGCAGCTTCAGCGGGGGGGACTTGGATACGCAGTATTTT. Residues: CASSFSGGDLDTQYF. The full variable domain, its missing parts supplied by reference TRBV11-2 and TRBJ2-3, is EAGVAQSPRYKIIEKRQSVAFWCNPISGHATLYWYQQILGQGPKLLIQFQNNGVVDDSQLPKDRFSAERLKGVDSTLKIQPAKLEDSAVYLCASSFSGGDLDTQYFGPGTRLTVL.

This clonotype appeared a few times. CDR3 nucleotide sequence: TGTGCCAGCAGCGCCCGACAGGGGCTAGGAAACACCATATATTTT. Translation: CASSARQGLGNTIYF. The J gene is TRBJ1-3, the V gene TRBV9; 8 bases align to TRBD1. J was trimmed by 4 bases and V by 3 bases; bases with no gene match: 6. Germline V lookup: CDR1 SGDLS, CDR2 YYNGEE. The CDR3 extends over 15 amino acids.

In this sample, this clonotype turned up many times. J is TRBJ2-3 and V is TRBV7-8, with 9 bases identical to TRBD1. Germline V lookup: CDR1 SGHVS, CDR2 FQNEAQ. The CDR3 covers 15 residues. V trimming: 4 bases; J trimming: 1 base; junction bases outside the gene matches: 3. The CDR3, as DNA: TGTGCCAGCAGCTCTCGGACAGGGGGCACAGATACGCAGTATTTT. This encodes CASSSRTGGTDTQYF.